This T cell receptor beta chain originates from a study of cytomegalovirus exposure and HLA in healthy donors. Whole-study findings and limits: According to the study, roughly 160 TCR beta chains were cytomegalovirus-associated. The classifier reportedly diagnosed cytomegalovirus status with high sensitivity and specificity. TCR sequences were mostly rare, though some public TCRs occurred in many donors. In vitro data verified a few CMV-associated chains as specific for CMV antigens.

V dropped 4 bases and J dropped 7; count of bases not matched to a gene: 10. The CDR3 covers 15 residues. The germline V gene encodes CDR1 SGHDT and CDR2 YYEEEE. About this clone: No antigen is known for it.

The method was immunoSEQ multiplex PCR; TCRdb's version includes in-frame clones alone and lacks a portion of them. The sample has approximately 230,000 clones; about 90% are singletons. The gene calls are TRBV5-6 and TRBJ2-7; TRBD2 agrees at 11 bases. The sequencing input was PBMCs. The clonotype comes from a man aged 18 to 29 in good health and CMV-seropositive. The CDR3 loop reads CASSIIAGGPGEQYF. CDR3 nucleotides: TGTGCCAGCAGCATCATAGCGGGAGGGCCGGGGGAGCAGTACTTC.